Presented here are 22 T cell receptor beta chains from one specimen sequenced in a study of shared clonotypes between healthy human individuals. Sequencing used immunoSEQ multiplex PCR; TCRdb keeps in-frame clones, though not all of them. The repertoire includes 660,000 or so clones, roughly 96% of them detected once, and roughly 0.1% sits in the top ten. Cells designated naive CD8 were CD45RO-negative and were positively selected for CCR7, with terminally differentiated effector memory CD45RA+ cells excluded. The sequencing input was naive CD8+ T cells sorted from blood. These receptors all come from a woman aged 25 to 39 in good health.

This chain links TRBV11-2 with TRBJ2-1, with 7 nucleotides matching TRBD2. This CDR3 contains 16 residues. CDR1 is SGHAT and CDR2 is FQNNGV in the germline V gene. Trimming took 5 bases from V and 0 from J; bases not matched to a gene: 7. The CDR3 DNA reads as TGTGCCAGCAGCCCGGCTCCGGGGGGCTCCTACAATGAGCAGTTCTTC. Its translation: CASSPAPGGSYNEQFF.

The CDR3 coding sequence is TGTGCCAGCAGTTTATCTTCCTTTGGAACCTATGGCTACACCTTC. Protein product: CASSLSSFGTYGYTF. The genes are TRBV28 and TRBJ1-2, with D unclear. Trimming removed 1 base at V and 4 bases at J, with 13 bases between. The CDR3 has 15 amino acids. Per germline, CDR1 MDHEN and CDR2 SYDVKM.

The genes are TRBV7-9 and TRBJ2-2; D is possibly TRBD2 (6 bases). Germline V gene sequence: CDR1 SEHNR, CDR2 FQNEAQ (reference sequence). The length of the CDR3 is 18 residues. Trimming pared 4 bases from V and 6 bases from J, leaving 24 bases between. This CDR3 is CASSYQPGTGRNAGELFF. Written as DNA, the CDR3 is TGTGCCAGCAGCTACCAACCGGGGACTGGCCGCAACGCCGGGGAGCTGTTTTTT.

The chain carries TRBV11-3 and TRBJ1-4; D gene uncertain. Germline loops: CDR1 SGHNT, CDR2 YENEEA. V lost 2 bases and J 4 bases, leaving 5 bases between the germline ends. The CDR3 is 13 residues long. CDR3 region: CASSLSFNEKLFF. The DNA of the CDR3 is TGTGCCAGCAGCTTATCGTTTAATGAAAAACTGTTTTTT. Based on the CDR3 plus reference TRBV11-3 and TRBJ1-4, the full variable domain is EAGVVQSPRYKIIEKKQPVAFWCNPISGHNTLYWYLQNLGQGPELLIRYENEEAVDDSQLPKDRFSAERLKGVDSTLKIQPAELGDSAVYLCASSLSFNEKLFFGSGTQLSVL.

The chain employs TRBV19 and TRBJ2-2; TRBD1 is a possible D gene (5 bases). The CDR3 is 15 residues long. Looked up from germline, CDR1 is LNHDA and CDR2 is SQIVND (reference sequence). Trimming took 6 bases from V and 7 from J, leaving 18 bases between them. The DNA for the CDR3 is TGTGCCAGTAGCCCGGACATTTCCCTGTTCGGGGAGCTGTTTTTT. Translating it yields CASSPDISLFGELFF.

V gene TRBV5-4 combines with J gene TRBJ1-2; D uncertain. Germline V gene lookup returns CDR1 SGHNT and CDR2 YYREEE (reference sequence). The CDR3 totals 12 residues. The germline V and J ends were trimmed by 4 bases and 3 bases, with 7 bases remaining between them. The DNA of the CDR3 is TGTGCCAGCAGCATCGGGGACTATGGCTACACCTTC. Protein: CASSIGDYGYTF.

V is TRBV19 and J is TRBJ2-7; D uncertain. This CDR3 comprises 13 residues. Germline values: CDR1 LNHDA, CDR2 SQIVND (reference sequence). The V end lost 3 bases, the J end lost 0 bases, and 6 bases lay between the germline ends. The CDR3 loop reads CASSMYNSYEQYF. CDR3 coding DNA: TGTGCCAGTAGTATGTACAACTCCTACGAGCAGTACTTC.

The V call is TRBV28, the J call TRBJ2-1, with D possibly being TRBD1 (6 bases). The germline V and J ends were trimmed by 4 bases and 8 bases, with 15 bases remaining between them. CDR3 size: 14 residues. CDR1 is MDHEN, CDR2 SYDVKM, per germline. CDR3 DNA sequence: TGTGCCAGCAGTTCCCTTTTGGGGGCCCATGAGCAGTTCTTC. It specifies CASSSLLGAHEQFF. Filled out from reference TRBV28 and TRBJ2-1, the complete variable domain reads DVKVTQSSRYLVKRTGEKVFLECVQDMDHENMFWYRQDPGLGLRLIYFSYDVKMKEKGDIPEGYSVSREKKERFSLILESASTNQTSMYLCASSSLLGAHEQFFGPGTRLTVL.

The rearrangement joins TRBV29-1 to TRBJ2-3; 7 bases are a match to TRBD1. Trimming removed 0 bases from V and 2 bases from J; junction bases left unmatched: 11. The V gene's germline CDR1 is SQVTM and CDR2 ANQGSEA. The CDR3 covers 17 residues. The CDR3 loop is CSVEDQGNRGYTDTQYF. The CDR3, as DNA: TGCAGCGTTGAAGACCAGGGGAACAGGGGTTACACAGATACGCAGTATTTT.

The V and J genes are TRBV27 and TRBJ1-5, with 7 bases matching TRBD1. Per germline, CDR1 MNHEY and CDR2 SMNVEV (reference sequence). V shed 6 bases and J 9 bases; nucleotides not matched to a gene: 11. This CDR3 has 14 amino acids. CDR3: CASRLATGTWPQHF. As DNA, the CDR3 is TGTGCCAGCAGACTCGCGACAGGGACATGGCCCCAGCATTTT.

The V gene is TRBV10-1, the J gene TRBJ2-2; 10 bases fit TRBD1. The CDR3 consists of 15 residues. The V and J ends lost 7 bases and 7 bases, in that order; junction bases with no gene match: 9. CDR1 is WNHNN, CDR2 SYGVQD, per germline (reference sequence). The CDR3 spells CASTMTGGQGGELFF. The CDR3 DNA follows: TGCGCCAGCACGATGACAGGGGGCCAGGGCGGGGAGCTGTTTTTT.

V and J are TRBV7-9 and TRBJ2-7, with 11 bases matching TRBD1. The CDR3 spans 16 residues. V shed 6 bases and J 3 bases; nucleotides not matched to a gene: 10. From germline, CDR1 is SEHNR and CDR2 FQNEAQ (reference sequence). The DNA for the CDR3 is TGTGCCAGCAGTAGGACAGGGGGCGAACGTGACTACGAGCAGTACTTC. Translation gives CASSRTGGERDYEQYF.

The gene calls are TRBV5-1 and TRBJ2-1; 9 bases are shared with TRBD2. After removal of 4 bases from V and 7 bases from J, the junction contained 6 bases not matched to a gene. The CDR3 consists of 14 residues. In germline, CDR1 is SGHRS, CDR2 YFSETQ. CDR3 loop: CASSGPREGNEQFF. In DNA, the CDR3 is TGCGCCAGCAGCGGTCCGCGGGAGGGTAATGAGCAGTTCTTC. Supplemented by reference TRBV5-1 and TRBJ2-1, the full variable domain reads KAGVTQTPRYLIKTRGQQVTLSCSPISGHRSVSWYQQTPGQGLQFLFEYFSETQRNKGNFPGRFSGRQFSNSRSEMNVSTLELGDSALYLCASSGPREGNEQFFGPGTRLTVL.

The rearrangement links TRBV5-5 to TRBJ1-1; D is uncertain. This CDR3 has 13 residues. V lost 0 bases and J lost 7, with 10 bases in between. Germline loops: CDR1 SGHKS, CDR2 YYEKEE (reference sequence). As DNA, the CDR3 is TGTGCCAGCAGCTTGGTAGGAACAAATGAAGCTTTCTTT. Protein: CASSLVGTNEAFF.

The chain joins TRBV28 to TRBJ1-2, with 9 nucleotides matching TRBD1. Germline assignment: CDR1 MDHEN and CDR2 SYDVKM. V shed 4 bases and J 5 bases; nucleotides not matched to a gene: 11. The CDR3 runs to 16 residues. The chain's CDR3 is CASSSAIWTGEYGYTF. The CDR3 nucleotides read TGTGCCAGCAGTTCCGCAATTTGGACAGGGGAATATGGCTACACCTTC.

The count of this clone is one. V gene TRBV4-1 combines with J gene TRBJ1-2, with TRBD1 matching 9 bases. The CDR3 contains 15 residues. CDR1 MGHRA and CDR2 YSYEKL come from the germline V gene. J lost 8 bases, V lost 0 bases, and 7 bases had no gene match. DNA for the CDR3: TGCGCCAGCAGCCAAGAAGGACAGGGGCTTAAAGGCTACACCTTC. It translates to CASSQEGQGLKGYTF.

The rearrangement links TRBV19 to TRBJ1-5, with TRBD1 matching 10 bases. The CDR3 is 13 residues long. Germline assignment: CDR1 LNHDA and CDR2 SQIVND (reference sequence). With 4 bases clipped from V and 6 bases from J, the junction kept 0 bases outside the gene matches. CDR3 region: CASSRQGAQPQHF. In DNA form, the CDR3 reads TGTGCCAGTAGTAGACAGGGGGCTCAGCCCCAGCATTTT. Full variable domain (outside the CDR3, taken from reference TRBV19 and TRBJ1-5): DGGITQSPKYLFRKEGQNVTLSCEQNLNHDAMYWYRQDPGQGLRLIYYSQIVNDFQKGDIAEGYSVSREKKESFPLTVTSAQKNPTAFYLCASSRQGAQPQHFGDGTRLSIL.

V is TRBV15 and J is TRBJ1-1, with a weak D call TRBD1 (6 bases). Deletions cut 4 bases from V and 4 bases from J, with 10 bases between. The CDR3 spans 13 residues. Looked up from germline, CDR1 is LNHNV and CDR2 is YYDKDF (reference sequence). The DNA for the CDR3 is TGTGCCACCAGCATGGGAGGGGGCACTGAAGCTTTCTTT. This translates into CATSMGGGTEAFF.

Here the CDR3 reads CASSPSGYPSRVSYEQYF. In nucleotides, the CDR3 is TGTGCCAGCAGCCCCTCCGGGTACCCCTCTAGGGTCTCCTACGAGCAGTACTTC. The genes are TRBV27 and TRBJ2-7; D unresolved. V was trimmed by 6 bases and J by 0 bases, leaving 24 bases between them. Germline CDR1 and CDR2: MNHEY and SMNVEV (reference sequence). The CDR3 is made up of 18 amino acids.

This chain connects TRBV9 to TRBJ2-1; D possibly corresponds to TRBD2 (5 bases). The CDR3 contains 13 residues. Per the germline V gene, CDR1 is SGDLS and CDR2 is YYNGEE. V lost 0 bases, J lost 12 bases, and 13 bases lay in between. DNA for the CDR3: TGTGCCAGCAGCGTAGAGAGTGGGCGGGTGCAGTTCTTC. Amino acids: CASSVESGRVQFF.

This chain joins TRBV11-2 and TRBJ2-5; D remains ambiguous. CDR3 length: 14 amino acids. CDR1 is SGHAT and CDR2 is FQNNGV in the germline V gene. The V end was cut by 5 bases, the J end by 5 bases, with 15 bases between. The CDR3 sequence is CASSRTPDLETQYF. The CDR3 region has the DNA TGTGCCAGCAGCCGTACTCCGGACCTGGAGACCCAGTACTTC.

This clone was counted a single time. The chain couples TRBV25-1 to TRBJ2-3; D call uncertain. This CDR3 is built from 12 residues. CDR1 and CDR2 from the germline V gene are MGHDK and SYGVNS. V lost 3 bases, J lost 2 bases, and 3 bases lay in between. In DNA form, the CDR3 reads TGTGCCAGCAGTGACACCACAGATACGCAGTATTTT. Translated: CASSDTTDTQYF.